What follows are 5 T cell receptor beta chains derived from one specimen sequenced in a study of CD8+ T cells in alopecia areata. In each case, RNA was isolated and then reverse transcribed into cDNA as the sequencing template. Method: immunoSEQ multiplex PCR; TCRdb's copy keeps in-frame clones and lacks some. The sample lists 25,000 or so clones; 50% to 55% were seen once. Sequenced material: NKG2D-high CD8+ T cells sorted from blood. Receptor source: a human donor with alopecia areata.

DNA of the CDR3: TGTGCCAGCAGCTTAGTCAGACCCCCCAAAAACATTCAGTACTTC. Its translation: CASSLVRPPKNIQYF. This chain joins TRBV7-8 and TRBJ2-4, with no clear D. Trimming left V 1 base short and J 2 bases short, with 9 bases between. This CDR3 contains 15 residues. Germline V gene data show CDR1 as SGHVS and CDR2 as FQNEAQ.

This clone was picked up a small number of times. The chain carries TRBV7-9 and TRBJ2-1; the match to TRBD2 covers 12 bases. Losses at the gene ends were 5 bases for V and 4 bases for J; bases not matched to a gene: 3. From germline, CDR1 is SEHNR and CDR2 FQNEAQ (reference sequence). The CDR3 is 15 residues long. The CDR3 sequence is CASSQTSGRYNEQFF. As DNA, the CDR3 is TGTGCCAGCAGCCAAACTAGCGGGAGGTACAATGAGCAGTTCTTC.

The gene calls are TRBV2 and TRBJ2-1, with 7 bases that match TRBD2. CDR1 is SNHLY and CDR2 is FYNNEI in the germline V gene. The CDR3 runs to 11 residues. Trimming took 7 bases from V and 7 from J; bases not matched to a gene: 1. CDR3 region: CASIGRNEQFF. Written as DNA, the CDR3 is TGTGCCAGCATCGGGAGGAATGAGCAGTTCTTC. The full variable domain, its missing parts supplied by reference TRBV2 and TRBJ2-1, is EPEVTQTPSHQVTQMGQEVILRCVPISNHLYFYWYRQILGQKVEFLVSFYNNEISEKSEIFDDQFSVERPDGSNFTLKIRSTKLEDSAMYFCASIGRNEQFFGPGTRLTVL.

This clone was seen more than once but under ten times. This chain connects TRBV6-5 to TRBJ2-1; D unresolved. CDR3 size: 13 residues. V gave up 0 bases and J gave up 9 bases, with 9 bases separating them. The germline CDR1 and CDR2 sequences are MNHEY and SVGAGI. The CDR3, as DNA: TGTGCCAGCAGTTACTCGTTGGTGGGTGAGCAGTTCTTC. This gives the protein CASSYSLVGEQFF.

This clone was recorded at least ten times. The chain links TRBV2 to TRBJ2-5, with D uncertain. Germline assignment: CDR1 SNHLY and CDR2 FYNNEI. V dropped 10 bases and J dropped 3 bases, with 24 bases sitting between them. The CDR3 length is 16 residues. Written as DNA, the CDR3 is TGTGCCACCTTGGAACCGGACGGGCATGGTAAAGAGACCCAGTACTTC. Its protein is CATLEPDGHGKETQYF.